This T cell receptor beta chain was identified during a study of radiation and T cells in renal cell carcinoma. Study context: Nephrectomy followed 15 Gy stereotactic body radiation by 4 weeks.

The protocol was immunoSEQ multiplex PCR, while the TCRdb copy is restricted to in-frame clones and leaves out a portion. The sample records approximately 110,000 clones, around 80% being singletons. Time point in this sample: baseline pretreatment blood. Noted treatment: 15 Gy SBRT to primary tumor, nephrectomy 4 weeks later. Findings of the study overall: From baseline, blood top tumor clonotypes peaked at 2 weeks post-radiation. Baseline intratumoral clonotype presence is unknown without pretreatment biopsies.

This clone was recorded only once. Its antigen remains unidentified. This material consisted of blood, taken from a patient whose treatment included radiotherapy and nephrectomy. The TCR comes from a woman aged 55-70 years with renal cell carcinoma.

The CDR3 spells CASSRRQFSGNTIYF. The DNA of the CDR3 is TGTGCCAGCAGTCGCCGACAGTTCTCTGGAAACACCATATATTTT. The chain combines TRBV28 with TRBJ1-3, with D maybe TRBD1 (5 bases). Trimming took 5 bases from V and 0 from J, leaving 11 bases between them. The germline V gene has CDR1 MDHEN and CDR2 SYDVKM. The CDR3 runs to 15 residues.